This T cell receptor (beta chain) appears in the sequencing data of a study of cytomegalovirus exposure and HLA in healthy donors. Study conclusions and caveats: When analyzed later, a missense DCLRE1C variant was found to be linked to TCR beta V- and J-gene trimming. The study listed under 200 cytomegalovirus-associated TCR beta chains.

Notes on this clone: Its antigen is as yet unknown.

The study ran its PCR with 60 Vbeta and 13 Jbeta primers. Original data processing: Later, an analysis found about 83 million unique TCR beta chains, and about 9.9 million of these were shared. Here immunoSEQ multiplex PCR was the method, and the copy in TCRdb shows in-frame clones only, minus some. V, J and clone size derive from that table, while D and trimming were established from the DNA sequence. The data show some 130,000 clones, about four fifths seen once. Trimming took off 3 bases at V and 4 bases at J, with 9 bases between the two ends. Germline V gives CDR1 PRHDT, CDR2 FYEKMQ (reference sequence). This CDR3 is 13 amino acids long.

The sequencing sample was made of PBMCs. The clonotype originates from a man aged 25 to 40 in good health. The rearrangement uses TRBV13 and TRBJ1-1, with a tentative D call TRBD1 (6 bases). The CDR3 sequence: CASSFRGGTEAFF. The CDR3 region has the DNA TGTGCCAGCAGCTTCAGGGGCGGCACTGAAGCTTTCTTT.